This entry lists 15 T cell receptor beta chains sequenced from one sample in a study of Graves' ophthalmopathy and Graves' hyperthyroidism. Researchers took RNA transcripts and amplified TCR beta CDR3 regions from them. HTBI primers were used in a first-round RT-PCR, which preceded a second-round multiplex PCR. MiXCR was run by TCRdb on the multiplex PCR reads, yielding one entry per CDR3 protein. Of about 740,000 distinct CDR3 sequences listed, about 44% are singletons. The specimen was peripheral blood. All receptors come from an adult man with Graves' ophthalmopathy.

This clonotype was observed a few times. A junction end diverges from the germline sequence, so it may reflect a read error. The chain combines TRBV10-3 with TRBJ1-2; the D gene is possibly TRBD1 (6 bases). Per germline, CDR1 ENHRY and CDR2 SYGVKD. The CDR3 sequence is 15 residues long. CDR3 sequence (DNA): TGTGCCAGCAGTTACCAGAACAGGGAGAAGTATGGCTACACCTTC. It specifies CASSYQNREKYGYTF.

Remarks on this clonotype: Just one base apart from a much larger clone, this may be a read error. This chain uses TRBV29-1 with TRBJ1-6, with D uncertain. CDR3 length equals 14 residues. CDR1 SQVTM and CDR2 ANQGSEA come from the germline V gene. The V end lost 4 bases, the J end lost 0 bases, and 7 bases lay between the germline ends. The CDR3 DNA is TGCAGCGTTGGAAAGGGCTCCTATAATTCACCCCTCCACTTT. Encoded protein: CSVGKGSYNSPLHF.

This clonotype was seen ten or more times. The chain couples TRBV7-9 to TRBJ2-6, with TRBD1 matching 9 bases. The CDR3 extends over 16 amino acids. CDR1 is SEHNR, CDR2 FQNEAQ, per germline (reference sequence). Trimming cost V 5 bases and J 4 bases; bases outside gene matches: 6. The CDR3, as DNA: TGTGCCAGCAGCACGGGGACAGGGAAAGGGGCCAACGTCCTGACTTTC. Encoded protein: CASSTGTGKGANVLTF.

The chain combines TRBV20-1 with TRBJ1-6; D is perhaps TRBD1 (5 bases). The V gene lost 2 bases and the J gene lost 8 bases, with 13 bases spanning the gap. Germline-derived CDR1 and CDR2 are DFQATT and SNEGSKA (reference sequence). The CDR3 length is 14 residues. CDR3 DNA: TGCAGTGCTAGAAAGGGGACCCCGGATTCACCCCTCCACTTT. Translated, it gives CSARKGTPDSPLHF.

This clonotype was observed at least ten times. The rearrangement joins TRBV10-3 to TRBJ1-6; D remains ambiguous. This CDR3 is built from 15 residues. The V gene lost 0 bases and the J gene lost 9 bases, with 12 bases spanning the gap. Looked up from germline, CDR1 is ENHRY and CDR2 is SYGVKD. The CDR3: CAISESNSGRSPLHF. CDR3 bases: TGTGCCATCAGTGAGTCGAATAGCGGGCGTTCACCCCTCCACTTT.

This clonotype came up many times. The gene calls are TRBV2 and TRBJ1-5, with a possible D match to TRBD1 (5 bases). The germline V gene encodes CDR1 SNHLY and CDR2 FYNNEI. The CDR3 consists of 12 residues. V lost 8 bases, J lost 2 bases, and 7 bases lay in between. CDR3 bases: TGTGCCAGCGCACAGGGCAATCAGCCCCAGCATTTT. Translating it yields CASAQGNQPQHF.

The J gene is TRBJ2-5, the V gene TRBV15, with TRBD1 matching 10 bases. The junction had 14 bases not matched to a gene; V was cut back by 8 bases and J by 11 bases. The CDR3 length is 14 residues. Germline CDR1 and CDR2: LNHNV and YYDKDF (reference sequence). CDR3 sequence reads: CATHRDRGTDTQYF. Here the CDR3 DNA reads TGTGCCACCCACCGGGACAGGGGCACAGATACGCAGTACTTC. The variable domain in full, with the rest retrieved from reference TRBV15 and TRBJ2-5, is DAMVIQNPRYQVTQFGKPVTLSCSQTLNHNVMYWYQQKSSQAPKLLFHYYDKDFNNEADTPDNFQSRRPNTSFCFLDIRSPGLGDTAMYLCATHRDRGTDTQYFGPGTRLLVL.

This rearrangement joins TRBV24-1 to TRBJ1-5; 7 bases are shared with TRBD1. The V and J ends lost 6 bases and 3 bases, in that order; junction bases with no gene match: 10. Germline V gene sequence: CDR1 KGHDR, CDR2 SFDVKD. The CDR3 runs to 16 residues. The CDR3, as DNA: TGTGCCACCAGTTACCTGGGACAGCCGATCAATCAGCCCCAGCATTTT. It encodes CATSYLGQPINQPQHF.

The rearrangement links TRBV24-1 to TRBJ1-5, with D perhaps matching TRBD1 (5 bases). This CDR3 is built from 14 residues. Trimming took 6 bases from V and 6 from J, leaving 14 bases between them. Per the germline V gene, CDR1 is KGHDR and CDR2 is SFDVKD. The CDR3 is CATSSTRRGQPQHF. CDR3 in DNA: TGTGCCACCAGTAGTACCAGGAGGGGTCAGCCCCAGCATTTT.

This clonotype came up a few times. The chain joins TRBV5-6 to TRBJ2-5; tentatively, D is TRBD1 or TRBD2 (5 bases each). Per the germline V gene, CDR1 is SGHDT and CDR2 is YYEEEE. The CDR3 loop spans 15 amino acids. The ends were cut back, 6 bases at V and 2 bases at J, with 17 bases in the middle. CDR3 amino acids: CASTLTGTGQETQYF. CDR3 coding DNA: TGTGCCAGCACCTTAACCGGGACGGGGCAAGAGACCCAGTACTTC. The complete variable domain, with remaining parts taken from reference TRBV5-6 and TRBJ2-5, reads DAGVTQSPTHLIKTRGQQVTLRCSPKSGHDTVSWYQQALGQGPQFIFQYYEEEERQRGNFPDRFSGHQFPNYSSELNVNALLLGDSALYLCASTLTGTGQETQYFGPGTRLLVL.

This clonotype was counted ten times or more. The CDR3 coding sequence is TGTGCCAGCAGCGTAGACTACAGGGATGGCTACACCTTC. Translating gives CASSVDYRDGYTF. This sequence joins TRBV9 and TRBJ1-2, with TRBD1 as a possible D gene (6 bases). V was shortened by 0 bases and J by 6 bases, with 9 bases between the two germline ends. Per germline, CDR1 SGDLS and CDR2 YYNGEE. The CDR3 length is 13 residues.

This clonotype was seen more than once but under ten times. The chain combines TRBV12-3 or TRBV12-4 with TRBJ2-7; no clear D gene. The CDR3 is 13 residues long. Trimming stripped 5 bases from V and 1 base from J, with 9 bases between. This CDR3 reads CASSGEGSYEQYF. For the CDR3, the DNA is TGTGCCAGCAGTGGGGAAGGGTCCTACGAGCAGTACTTC.

Worth noting for this clonotype: This sequence may be a read error, since a much larger clone differs from it by one base. The rearrangement joins TRBV7-6 to TRBJ1-2, with D possibly matching TRBD1 (5 bases). There are 15 residues in the CDR3. The V gene's germline CDR1 is SGHVS and CDR2 FNYEAQ. In DNA form, the CDR3 reads TGTGCCAGCAACTTAGACAGAAGAGCTAACTATGGCTACACCTTC. Protein sequence: CASNLDRRANYGYTF.

As to this clonotype: A much larger clone differs by one base, so this may be a read error. The chain joins TRBV29-1 to TRBJ2-7; perhaps D is TRBD1 or TRBD2 (5 bases each). V shed 4 bases and J shed 0 bases, with 16 bases lying between them. Per germline, CDR1 SQVTM and CDR2 ANQGSEA. The CDR3 runs to 15 residues. The CDR3 loop is CSVGDLPGSSYEQYF. The CDR3 DNA is TGCAGCGTTGGAGATCTGCCAGGGAGCTCCTACGAGCAGTACTTC.

A remark on this clonotype: No conserved phenylalanine or tryptophan ends this CDR3, so it is likely a read error. V is TRBV6-5 and J is TRBJ2-2, with D possibly matching TRBD1 (5 bases). The CDR3 spans 15 residues. The V gene lost 5 bases and the J gene lost 1 base, with 11 bases spanning the gap. Germline loops: CDR1 MNHEY, CDR2 SVGAGI. In nucleotides, the CDR3 is TGTGCCAGCAGTGGGCGGACAAGGAACACCGGGGAGCTGTTTTGT. As protein: CASSGRTRNTGELFC.